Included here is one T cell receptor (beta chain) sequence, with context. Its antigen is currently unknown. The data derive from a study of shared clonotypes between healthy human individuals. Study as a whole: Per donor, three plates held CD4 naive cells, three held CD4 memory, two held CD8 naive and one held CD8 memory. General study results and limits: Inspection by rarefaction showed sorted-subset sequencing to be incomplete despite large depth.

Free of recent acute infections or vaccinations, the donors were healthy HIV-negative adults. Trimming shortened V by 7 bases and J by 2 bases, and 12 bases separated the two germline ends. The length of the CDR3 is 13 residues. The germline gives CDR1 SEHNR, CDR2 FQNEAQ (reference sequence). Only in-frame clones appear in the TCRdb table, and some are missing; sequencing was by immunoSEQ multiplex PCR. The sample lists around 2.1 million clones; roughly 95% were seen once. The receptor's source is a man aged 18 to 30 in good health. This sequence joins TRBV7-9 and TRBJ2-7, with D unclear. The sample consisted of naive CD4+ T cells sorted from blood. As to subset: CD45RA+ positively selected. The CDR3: CASKGSDTYEQYF. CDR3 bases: TGTGCCAGCAAAGGGTCCGATACCTACGAGCAGTACTTC. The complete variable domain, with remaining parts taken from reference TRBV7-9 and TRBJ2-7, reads DTGVSQNPRHKITKRGQNVTFRCDPISEHNRLYWYRQTLGQGPEFLTYFQNEAQLEKSRLLSDRFSAERPKGSFSTLEIQRTEQGDSAMYLCASKGSDTYEQYFGPGTRLTVT.